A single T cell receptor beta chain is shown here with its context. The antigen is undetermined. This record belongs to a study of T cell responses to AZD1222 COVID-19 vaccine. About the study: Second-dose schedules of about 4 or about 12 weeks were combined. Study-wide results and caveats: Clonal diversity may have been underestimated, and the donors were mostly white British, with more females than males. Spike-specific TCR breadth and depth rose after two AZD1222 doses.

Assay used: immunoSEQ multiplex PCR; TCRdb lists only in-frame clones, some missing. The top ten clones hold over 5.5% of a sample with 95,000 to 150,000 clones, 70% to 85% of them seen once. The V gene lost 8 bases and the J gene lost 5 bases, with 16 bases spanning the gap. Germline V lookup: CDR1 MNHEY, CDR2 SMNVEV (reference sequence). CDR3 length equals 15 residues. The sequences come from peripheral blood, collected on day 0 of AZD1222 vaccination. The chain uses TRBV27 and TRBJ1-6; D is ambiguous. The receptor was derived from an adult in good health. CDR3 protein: CASSPFGLNNSPLHF. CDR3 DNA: TGTGCCAGCTCTCCTTTCGGTCTCAATAATTCACCCCTCCACTTT.